The 18 T cell receptor beta chains given below trace back to one sample, sequenced in a study of blood T cell repertoires in COVID-19. Using immunoSEQ multiplex PCR, the repertoire was profiled, and TCRdb retains in-frame clones only, with some absent. The sample includes 200,000 to 250,000 clones, 81% of them seen just once. The source material was PBMCs or T cells enriched from blood (not recorded which). These receptors were collected from a man aged 40-49 years who had recovered from COVID-19.

The chain recombines TRBV4-1 with TRBJ2-7; D perhaps matches TRBD2 (6 bases). The CDR3 loop spans 16 amino acids. V dropped 0 bases and J dropped 4 bases, with 16 bases sitting between them. The V gene's germline CDR1 is MGHRA and CDR2 YSYEKL. The CDR3: CASSQDRSGERYEQYF. As DNA, the CDR3 is TGCGCCAGCAGCCAAGATAGATCGGGGGAGCGTTACGAGCAGTACTTC.

This rearrangement joins TRBV12-3 or TRBV12-4 to TRBJ1-2; TRBD1 might be the D (6 bases). The CDR3 length is 13 residues. Trimming took off 5 bases at V and 2 bases at J, with 9 bases between the two ends. For the CDR3, the DNA is TGTGCCAGCAGTCCCGACAGGAACTATGGCTACACCTTC. This encodes CASSPDRNYGYTF.

This clone was seen a few times. This sequence joins TRBV4-2 and TRBJ2-2; D might be TRBD2 (5 bases). Trimming cost V 3 bases and J 1 base, with 9 bases left between them. Germline CDR1 LGHNA, CDR2 YNFKEQ. This CDR3 is 15 amino acids long. The DNA of the CDR3 is TGTGCCAGCAGCCACCCAGGACTGAACACCGGGGAGCTGTTTTTT. Protein: CASSHPGLNTGELFF.

The chain links TRBV18 to TRBJ1-6; no clear D gene. CDR1 and CDR2 (germline): KGHSH, LQKENI. The V end lost 3 bases, the J end lost 7 bases, and 19 bases lay between the germline ends. The CDR3 contains 17 residues. The chain's CDR3 is CASSPFSVKGGNSPLHF. CDR3 DNA: TGTGCCAGCTCACCCTTTTCCGTAAAGGGAGGGAATTCACCCCTCCACTTT.

This clone was detected once. The genes are TRBV6-5 and TRBJ1-5; 8 bases match TRBD1. The CDR3 totals 14 residues. Trimming at V came to 7 bases and at J to 2 bases, leaving 4 bases not matched to a gene. The germline gives CDR1 MNHEY, CDR2 SVGAGI. The CDR3 DNA sequence: TGTGCCAGCACTCCGACAGGGGGCAATCAGCCCCAGCATTTT. Translating it yields CASTPTGGNQPQHF.

The V gene is TRBV15, the J gene TRBJ2-1; D is possibly TRBD1 (6 bases). V was cut by 1 base and J by 5 bases, with 18 bases left in between. Germline loops: CDR1 LNHNV, CDR2 YYDKDF (reference sequence). The CDR3 length is 17 residues. The CDR3 region is CATSRVGVGQQNNEQFF. For the CDR3, the DNA is TGTGCCACCAGCAGAGTGGGGGTCGGACAGCAAAACAATGAGCAGTTCTTC.

This clone was counted a single time. The J gene is TRBJ1-1, the V gene TRBV28; weak D call: TRBD1 (6 bases). The CDR3 totals 14 residues. The ends were cut back, 6 bases at V and 2 bases at J, with 13 bases in the middle. In germline, CDR1 is MDHEN, CDR2 SYDVKM. The CDR3 is CASSVQGPNTEAFF. CDR3 coding DNA: TGTGCCAGCAGCGTACAGGGCCCAAACACTGAAGCTTTCTTT. Full variable domain (outside the CDR3, taken from reference TRBV28 and TRBJ1-1): DVKVTQSSRYLVKRTGEKVFLECVQDMDHENMFWYRQDPGLGLRLIYFSYDVKMKEKGDIPEGYSVSREKKERFSLILESASTNQTSMYLCASSVQGPNTEAFFGQGTRLTVV.

The gene calls are TRBV6-5 and TRBJ2-3; no definite D call. The germline V gene has CDR1 MNHEY and CDR2 SVGAGI. The V end lost 8 bases, the J end lost 3 bases, and 12 bases lay between the germline ends. CDR3 length: 13 residues. Here the CDR3 reads CASGSRATDTQYF. The CDR3 nucleotides read TGTGCCAGCGGATCACGAGCGACAGATACGCAGTATTTT.

This chain connects TRBV9 to TRBJ2-7; 13 bases match TRBD2. The V and J ends lost 1 base and 4 bases, in that order; junction bases with no gene match: 5. The CDR3 has 16 residues. CDR1 and CDR2 from the germline V gene are SGDLS and YYNGEE. CDR3 in DNA: TGTGCCAGCAGCGTAACCGGGACTAGCGGGATGTACGAGCAGTACTTC. Amino acid sequence: CASSVTGTSGMYEQYF.

The rearrangement joins TRBV18 to TRBJ2-2, with 8 bases matching TRBD1. This CDR3 spans 18 amino acids. V shed 0 bases and J 5 bases; nucleotides not matched to a gene: 11. Germline V gives CDR1 KGHSH, CDR2 LQKENI. The CDR3 sequence: CASSPPEPMRQGTGELFF. The DNA for the CDR3 is TGTGCCAGCTCACCACCTGAGCCGATGAGACAGGGGACCGGGGAGCTGTTTTTT. Combining the CDR3 with reference TRBV18 and TRBJ2-2 gives the whole variable domain NAGVMQNPRHLVRRRGQEARLRCSPMKGHSHVYWYRQLPEEGLKFMVYLQKENIIDESGMPKERFSAEFPKEGPSILRIQQVVRGDSAAYFCASSPPEPMRQGTGELFFGEGSRLTVL.

The CDR3 nucleotides are TGCGCCAGCACCGCAGGCGGGGGGAGCTCCTACAATGAGCAGTTCTTC. This sequence encodes CASTAGGGSSYNEQFF. This chain uses TRBV5-1 with TRBJ2-1, with 8 bases aligning to TRBD2. J gave up 0 bases and V 6 bases, and 8 bases lay outside the gene matches. There are 16 residues in the CDR3. Germline lookup yields CDR1 SGHRS and CDR2 YFSETQ.

The table lists this clone with a count of one. This chain uses TRBV19 with TRBJ2-7, with 11 bases lining up with TRBD2. V lost 3 bases and J lost 3; bases outside the gene matches: 10. The CDR3 covers 17 residues. CDR1 LNHDA and CDR2 SQIVND come from the germline V gene (reference sequence). The CDR3 loop is CASSIGLAGATHYEQYF. CDR3 in DNA: TGTGCCAGTAGTATTGGACTAGCGGGTGCCACTCACTACGAGCAGTACTTC.

This clone was counted between two and nine times. The chain has TRBV28 and TRBJ1-6, with D perhaps matching TRBD1 (5 bases). Per the germline V gene, CDR1 is MDHEN and CDR2 is SYDVKM. Trimming took 10 bases from V and 10 from J, leaving 26 bases between them. The CDR3 length is 16 residues. The CDR3 bases are TGTGCCAACCCTCTTCCCGCGGGGCAGGCTAACTCACCCCTCCACTTT. Translating gives CANPLPAGQANSPLHF.

This clone was seen a single time. The chain recombines TRBV6-6 with TRBJ1-2; possible D gene TRBD1, 6 bases. This CDR3 region has 17 residues. Germline CDR1 MNHNY, CDR2 SVGAGI (reference sequence). The ends were cut back, 6 bases at V and 0 bases at J, with 20 bases in the middle. The CDR3 region is CASSRGRGGGPNYGYTF. The CDR3 DNA is TGTGCCAGCAGCCGAGGTAGGGGAGGGGGGCCTAACTATGGCTACACCTTC.

This clone was counted once. The chain uses TRBV19 and TRBJ1-2; D remains unclear. V dropped 10 bases and J dropped 4 bases, with 22 bases sitting between them. Per the germline V gene, CDR1 is LNHDA and CDR2 is SQIVND (reference sequence). The CDR3 is 15 residues long. The chain's CDR3 is CATRPQEAGRYGYTF. CDR3 DNA: TGTGCCACTCGGCCCCAGGAAGCGGGCCGCTATGGCTACACCTTC.

The CDR3 region is CASSDPTLIQYF. The CDR3 nucleotides read TGTGCCAGCAGTGACCCGACTCTAATTCAGTACTTC. This chain joins TRBV6-1 and TRBJ2-4; D call uncertain. In germline, CDR1 is MNHNS, CDR2 SASEGT. Trimming shortened V by 3 bases and J by 10 bases, and 10 bases separated the two germline ends. The CDR3 is 12 amino acids.

The genes are TRBV7-3 and TRBJ1-5, with D maybe TRBD1 (6 bases). The germline CDR1 and CDR2 sequences are SGHTA and FQGTGA. Trimming removed 2 bases from V and 7 bases from J, with 9 bases in between. The CDR3 is 13 amino acids. Here the CDR3 reads CASSLGGGQPQHF. Written as DNA, the CDR3 is TGTGCCAGCAGCTTAGGGGGGGGCCAGCCCCAGCATTTT.

The gene calls are TRBV7-9 and TRBJ1-1; D unresolved. V dropped 5 bases and J dropped 5 bases, with 18 bases sitting between them. Germline V CDR1 and CDR2: SEHNR, FQNEAQ (reference sequence). The CDR3 runs 15 residues. This CDR3 reads CASSPNPGMGTEAFF. The CDR3 bases are TGTGCCAGCAGCCCAAATCCGGGGATGGGGACTGAAGCTTTCTTT.